This TCR beta chain derives from a study of blood T cell repertoires in COVID-19. In the study overall: The United States, Italy and Spain provided the acute and convalescent COVID-19 samples. The cDNA or gDNA used as material had been derived from T cells, B-cell-depleted T cells, or PBMCs.

Between the trimmed V and J ends, which lost 7 bases and 1 base, there was a span of 13 bases. Germline CDR1 and CDR2: LNHDA and SQIVND (reference sequence). The CDR3 covers 14 residues. In the authors' workflow: From reference gene primer amplification, estimates of nucleated cell counts were derived. Repertoires were generated with immunoSEQ multiplex PCR, while TCRdb's copy carries only in-frame clones and drops some. Clone size and the V and J calls come from that table; the DNA yielded D and trimming. This sample has more than 100,000 clones; around 82% occur once, and the top ten carry roughly an eighth.

This chain links TRBV19 with TRBJ1-1; perhaps TRBD1 as D (6 bases). Specimen: peripheral blood. The sequence derives from a woman in her twenties or thirties who had recovered from COVID-19. The CDR3 loop is CASIRTAKNTEAFF. For the CDR3, the DNA is TGTGCCAGTATCCGGACAGCCAAGAACACTGAAGCTTTCTTT.